This passage covers 28 T cell receptor beta chains from one sample sequenced in a study of regulatory T cells in long-lasting Graves disease (dated by TCRdb to 2020 to 2022). In the paper's terms, the time point label means: newly diagnosed GD, antithyroid drugs for less than 3 months. RNA was extracted from PBMCs in TRIzol for both TCR sequencing and RNA sequencing. Library method: multiplex PCR. The reads were generated on an Illumina HiSeq 4000. iRepertoire HTBI primers and Arm-PCR amplification of CDR3 regions were used to construct TCR beta libraries. TCRdb reprocessed the public reads (quality trimming at Q25 with fastp, clone calling with MiXCR) and kept in-frame beta chains. Each entry merges the rows of one CDR3 protein and shows their most common DNA and genes. In all, the sample holds about 300,000 distinct CDR3 sequences, and over 15% of those were seen once. The ten largest clones capture 35% to 45% of the sample.

This sample comprised peripheral blood mononuclear cells (PBMCs), obtained at new diagnosis, from a patient treated with antithyroid drugs. These TCRs come from a female donor with Graves disease.

About this clonotype: The junction shows a germline mismatch at one end, possibly a read error. The chain recombines TRBV13 with TRBJ1-5; D is ambiguous. CDR1 is PRHDT, CDR2 FYEKMQ, per germline (reference sequence). This CDR3 spans 14 amino acids. The CDR3 loop is CASSLSGRNRPQHF. In DNA, the CDR3 is TGTGCCAGCAGCTTAAGTGGCAGGAATCGGCCCCAGCATTTT.

This clonotype was recorded many times. V gene TRBV19 combines with J gene TRBJ1-1, with D maybe TRBD1 (5 bases). Germline V CDR1 and CDR2: LNHDA, SQIVND (reference sequence). The V and J ends lost 3 bases and 1 base respectively, with 12 bases between them. This CDR3 is built from 15 residues. CDR3 DNA sequence: TGTGCCAGTAGTATGGAATCGGGGGGGAACACTGAAGCTTTCTTT. Translated: CASSMESGGNTEAFF.

This clonotype was seen more than once but under ten times. A clone one base away is much larger, so this may be a read error. The chain uses TRBV11-3 and TRBJ2-5; 8 positions agree with TRBD2. In germline, CDR1 is SGHNT, CDR2 YENEEA. The CDR3 contains 15 residues. This CDR3 reads CASSPLAAGVETLYF. In DNA form, the CDR3 reads TGTGCCAGCAGCCCACTAGCGGCAGGGGTGGAGACCCTGTACTTC. The variable domain in full, completed from reference TRBV11-3 and TRBJ2-5, reads EAGVVQSPRYKIIEKKQPVAFWCNPISGHNTLYWYLQNLGQGPELLIRYENEEAVDDSQLPKDRFSAERLKGVDSTLKIQPAELGDSAVYLCASSPLAAGVETLYFGPGTRLLVL.

This clonotype was counted a few times. V gene TRBV6-5 combines with J gene TRBJ2-1, with 14 bases identical to TRBD2. Germline CDR1 and CDR2: MNHEY and SVGAGI. The J segment lost 8 bases and the V segment lost 4 bases, leaving 10 bases of the junction unmatched. There are 17 residues in the CDR3. The CDR3 loop is CASSSDSGTSGSHEQFF. The DNA of the CDR3 is TGTGCCAGCAGTTCCGACTCCGGGACTAGCGGGAGCCATGAGCAGTTCTTC.

This clonotype was seen ten or more times. The V gene is TRBV28, the J gene TRBJ1-1, with TRBD1 as a possible D gene (5 bases). Trimming removed 5 bases at V and 5 bases at J, with 15 bases between. CDR1 is MDHEN and CDR2 is SYDVKM in the germline V gene. The CDR3 totals 14 residues. The CDR3 reads CASSEAGDGTEAFF. The CDR3 DNA reads TGTGCCAGCAGTGAAGCGGGGGATGGTACTGAAGCTTTCTTT.

In this sample, this clonotype turned up a few times. The gene calls are TRBV29-1 and TRBJ1-4; D is ambiguous. The CDR3 has 18 residues. Germline V gene sequence: CDR1 SQVTM, CDR2 ANQGSEA. Between the trimmed V and J ends, which lost 0 bases and 0 bases, there was a span of 17 bases. CDR3 coding DNA: TGCAGCGTTGAAGATCTTTTAAAGGCGGCGCCAACTAATGAAAAACTGTTTTTT. This translates into CSVEDLLKAAPTNEKLFF. Full variable domain (rest looked up from reference TRBV29-1 and TRBJ1-4): SAVISQKPSRDICQRGTSLTIQCQVDSQVTMMFWYRQQPGQSLTLIATANQGSEATYESGFVIDKFPISRPNLTFSTLTVSNMSPEDSSIYLCSVEDLLKAAPTNEKLFFGSGTQLSVL.

This clonotype has ten or more counts. The rearrangement joins TRBV6-5 to TRBJ1-5; 9 bases agree with TRBD1. CDR1 and CDR2 (germline): MNHEY, SVGAGI. After removal of 0 bases from V and 3 bases from J, the junction contained 6 bases not matched to a gene. This CDR3 has 17 amino acids. CDR3 region: CASSYSKRTGANQPQHF. DNA of the CDR3: TGTGCCAGCAGTTACTCGAAACGGACAGGGGCCAATCAGCCCCAGCATTTT.

This clonotype has ten or more counts. The gene calls are TRBV5-1 and TRBJ2-7; no clear D. Trimming took 3 bases from V and 1 from J, leaving 14 bases between them. This CDR3 is built from 15 residues. Germline CDR1 is SGHRS and CDR2 is YFSETQ. The CDR3 loop reads CASSWVHRESYEQYF. DNA of the CDR3: TGCGCCAGCAGCTGGGTTCACAGAGAATCCTACGAGCAGTACTTC.

The chain employs TRBV10-1 and TRBJ2-3, with D possibly matching TRBD1 (5 bases). Germline V gene data show CDR1 as WNHNN and CDR2 as SYGVQD (reference sequence). CDR3 length: 17 residues. V dropped 4 bases and J dropped 2 bases, with 19 bases sitting between them. CDR3 bases: TGCGCCAGCAGTGGGGCCCAGGGCCCCGGACCCACAGATACGCAGTATTTT. Protein sequence: CASSGAQGPGPTDTQYF.

The sample holds many counts of this clonotype. J is TRBJ2-1 and V is TRBV9; 9 nucleotides line up with TRBD2. Trimming took 1 base from V and 5 from J; bases not matched to a gene: 7. The CDR3 loop spans 16 amino acids. CDR1 and CDR2 (germline): SGDLS, YYNGEE. CDR3 sequence reads: CASSVTPGLAHNEQFF. CDR3 nucleotide sequence: TGTGCCAGCAGCGTAACCCCGGGACTAGCCCACAATGAGCAGTTCTTC.

This clonotype has ten or more counts. The J gene is TRBJ2-7, the V gene TRBV12-3 or TRBV12-4, with 9 bases fitting TRBD2. CDR3 length equals 16 residues. The ends lost 5 bases at V and 5 bases at J; junction bases unmatched: 13. The DNA for the CDR3 is TGTGCCAGCAGTCCGAAGGGCGGGAGGGTATATAACGAGCAGTACTTC. Its translation is CASSPKGGRVYNEQYF.

This clonotype was seen many times. The chain joins TRBV28 to TRBJ1-4; 8 positions agree with TRBD1. The CDR3 extends over 14 amino acids. CDR1 and CDR2 (germline): MDHEN, SYDVKM. Trimming removed 6 bases from V and 4 bases from J; junction bases left unmatched: 4. CDR3 amino acids: CASSYGQGNEKLFF. In DNA form, the CDR3 reads TGTGCCAGCAGCTACGGACAGGGTAATGAAAAACTGTTTTTT.

The chain has TRBV6-1 and TRBJ2-3, with TRBD2 matching over 11 bases. With 7 bases clipped from V and 6 bases from J, the junction kept 9 bases outside the gene matches. This CDR3 spans 15 amino acids. Germline CDR1 reads MNHNS; CDR2 reads SASEGT. The CDR3 DNA is TGTGCCAGCATCGATAGCGGGAGGGCCCCCGATACGCAGTATTTT. Its translation is CASIDSGRAPDTQYF.

This sequence joins TRBV28 and TRBJ2-3; D is unclear. CDR1 and CDR2 (germline): MDHEN, SYDVKM. The ends were cut back, 5 bases at V and 2 bases at J, with 11 bases in the middle. The CDR3 sequence is 14 residues long. The CDR3 region is CASSPPYITDTQYF. The CDR3 region has the DNA TGTGCCAGCAGTCCTCCCTATATCACAGATACGCAGTATTTT.

This clonotype was seen many times. The V call is TRBV2, the J call TRBJ2-1; D call uncertain. CDR1 is SNHLY and CDR2 is FYNNEI in the germline V gene. This CDR3 has 14 residues. With 5 bases removed from V and 4 bases from J, the gap between germline ends came to 12 bases. The CDR3, as DNA: TGTGCCAGCAGTCTTGTTGTCAGTTACAATGAGCAGTTCTTC. Its translation: CASSLVVSYNEQFF. Based on the CDR3 plus reference TRBV2 and TRBJ2-1, the full variable domain is EPEVTQTPSHQVTQMGQEVILRCVPISNHLYFYWYRQILGQKVEFLVSFYNNEISEKSEIFDDQFSVERPDGSNFTLKIRSTKLEDSAMYFCASSLVVSYNEQFFGPGTRLTVL.

This clonotype has at least ten counts. The chain couples TRBV10-3 to TRBJ2-5; D may be TRBD1 (7 bases). The CDR3 length is 14 residues. Deletions cut 4 bases from V and 5 bases from J, with 14 bases between. Per germline, CDR1 ENHRY and CDR2 SYGVKD. The CDR3 coding sequence is TGTGCCATCAGTGCAGGGGGGAGGCTGGAGACCCAGTACTTC. The encoded protein is CAISAGGRLETQYF.

This clonotype has a count of ten or more. The chain couples TRBV7-9 to TRBJ2-3; tentatively, D is TRBD2 (6 bases). Germline-derived CDR1 and CDR2 are SEHNR and FQNEAQ (reference sequence). There are 17 residues in the CDR3. Trimming shortened V by 5 bases and J by 1 base, and 19 bases separated the two germline ends. CDR3 in DNA: TGTGCCAGCAGCCCGAAAGGGGTTCAGCGGGGCACAGATACGCAGTATTTT. Translated, it gives CASSPKGVQRGTDTQYF.

This clonotype was recorded many times. V and J are TRBV2 and TRBJ2-7; a possible D gene is TRBD1 (6 bases). The CDR3 spans 13 residues. Trimming removed 7 bases at V and 3 bases at J, with 13 bases between. Germline V gene sequence: CDR1 SNHLY, CDR2 FYNNEI. The CDR3 reads CASTEGQYYEQYF. The DNA of the CDR3 is TGTGCCAGCACCGAAGGACAGTACTACGAGCAGTACTTC.

This clonotype appeared a few times. Written as DNA, the CDR3 is TGTGCCAGCAGCTTTAAGGCTGCCGGGGAGACCCAGTACTTC. This gives the protein CASSFKAAGETQYF. The chain couples TRBV5-8 to TRBJ2-5; no clear D. Germline lookup yields CDR1 SGHTS and CDR2 YDEGEE. CDR3 length: 14 amino acids. The V and J ends lost 2 bases and 5 bases respectively, with 13 bases between them. The complete variable domain, with remaining parts taken from reference TRBV5-8 and TRBJ2-5, reads EAGVTQSPTHLIKTRGQQATLRCSPISGHTSVYWYQQALGLGLQFLLWYDEGEERNRGNFPPRFSGRQFPNYSSELNVNALELEDSALYLCASSFKAAGETQYFGPGTRLLVL.

Many counts were recorded for this clonotype. The CDR3 is CASSLGPGANQPQHF. The DNA for the CDR3 is TGTGCCAGCAGTTTAGGTCCAGGGGCGAACCAGCCCCAGCATTTT. The rearrangement uses TRBV28 and TRBJ1-5, with D possibly TRBD1 on 6 matching bases. The CDR3 runs 15 residues. The germline V and J ends were trimmed by 2 bases and 7 bases, with 15 bases remaining between them. Germline values: CDR1 MDHEN, CDR2 SYDVKM. Full variable domain (remainder filled in from reference TRBV28 and TRBJ1-5): DVKVTQSSRYLVKRTGEKVFLECVQDMDHENMFWYRQDPGLGLRLIYFSYDVKMKEKGDIPEGYSVSREKKERFSLILESASTNQTSMYLCASSLGPGANQPQHFGDGTRLSIL.

The table lists this clonotype with many counts. The chain uses TRBV25-1 and TRBJ1-1, with a tentative D call TRBD1 (6 bases). Germline CDR1 MGHDK, CDR2 SYGVNS. V was clipped by 6 bases and J by 4 bases, with 15 bases between them. The CDR3 totals 14 residues. In DNA, the CDR3 is TGTGCCAGCAGAGCCCCAGGGGTAGGCACTGAAGCTTTCTTT. Its protein product is CASRAPGVGTEAFF.

The chain uses TRBV27 and TRBJ1-5, with 7 bases that match TRBD1. Per the germline V gene, CDR1 is MNHEY and CDR2 is SMNVEV (reference sequence). V shed 4 bases and J 9 bases; nucleotides not matched to a gene: 12. This CDR3 comprises 15 residues. CDR3 nucleotides: TGTGCCAGCAGTTCAAAGGGGGCGGCCTTTTGGCCCCAGCATTTT. Translated: CASSSKGAAFWPQHF.

This clonotype has at least ten counts. The CDR3 sequence is CASSYSTSGRFYEQYF. CDR3 nucleotides: TGTGCCAGCAGTTACTCGACTAGCGGGAGGTTCTACGAGCAGTACTTC. The rearrangement uses TRBV6-5 and TRBJ2-7, with 13 bases fitting TRBD2. The V and J ends lost 0 bases and 3 bases, in that order; junction bases with no gene match: 2. Germline CDR1 reads MNHEY; CDR2 reads SVGAGI. This CDR3 spans 16 amino acids.

This clonotype came up a few times. CDR3 protein: CASRTSATDTQYF. Here the CDR3 DNA reads TGCGCCAGCAGGACTAGCGCCACAGATACGCAGTATTTT. V is TRBV10-2 and J is TRBJ2-3; 8 bases are shared with TRBD2. V lost 6 bases to trimming and J lost 2 bases; unmatched junction nucleotides: 1. This CDR3 is 13 amino acids long. Germline V gene data show CDR1 as WSHSY and CDR2 as SAAADI.

In its sample, this clonotype was seen many times. The J gene is TRBJ2-5, the V gene TRBV18; D is unclear. Germline V gene lookup returns CDR1 KGHSH and CDR2 LQKENI. CDR3 length: 13 residues. Deletions cut 0 bases from V and 4 bases from J, with 6 bases between. DNA for the CDR3: TGTGCCAGCTCACCACCGTCTCTAGAGACCCAGTACTTC. Translation gives CASSPPSLETQYF.

V usage is TRBV5-6 and J usage is TRBJ2-1; TRBD1 matches 9 bases. The CDR3 loop spans 15 amino acids. Germline lookup yields CDR1 SGHDT and CDR2 YYEEEE. V dropped 3 bases and J dropped 5; count of bases not matched to a gene: 6. The CDR3 loop is CASSYRTGANNEQFF. The CDR3 DNA follows: TGTGCCAGCAGCTATCGGACAGGGGCTAACAATGAGCAGTTCTTC.

As regards this clonotype: A read error likely explains this, since a far larger clone differs by one base. The chain recombines TRBV2 with TRBJ2-5, with D tentatively TRBD2 (6 bases). The DNA end is a closer match to TRBJ2-7, so the J assignment may be wrong. CDR1 is SNHLY and CDR2 is FYNNEI in the germline V gene. The CDR3 has 16 amino acids. The DNA of the CDR3 is TGTGCCAGCAGTGACCCGACTAGTAGGTTGCCCCACGAGCAGTACTTC. Encoded protein: CASSDPTSRLPHEQYF.

In this sample, this clonotype turned up many times. The V and J genes are TRBV5-1 and TRBJ2-1, with 10 positions matching TRBD2. This CDR3 spans 15 amino acids. Germline CDR1 reads SGHRS; CDR2 reads YFSETQ. Germline trimming cut 0 bases from V and 8 bases from J; bases unmatched to any gene: 5. The CDR3 here is CASSLESSGSHEQFF. The CDR3 coding sequence is TGCGCCAGCAGCTTGGAGTCTAGCGGGAGCCATGAGCAGTTCTTC.